What follows are 28 T cell receptor beta chains derived from one specimen sequenced in a study of blood T cells in healthy people across ages. The use of a sample-barcoded 5' primer and a J-beta primer mix characterized a second PCR of about 7 to 12 cycles. TCRdb re-derived calls from the 5' RACE reads in MiXCR, one entry per CDR3 protein. The table shows fewer than 1,200,000 distinct CDR3 sequences, with less than 25% occurring only once. These data are also associated with another study on T cells of mothers and their children.

The specimen was blood. The receptors come from a girl aged 2 to 9 in good health.

The CDR3 protein is CASSQIAGGLEQYF. CDR3 coding DNA: TGTGCCAGCAGTCAAATAGCGGGGGGCCTCGAGCAGTACTTC. J is TRBJ2-7 and V is TRBV6-5, with TRBD2 matching over 10 bases. V gave up 5 bases and J gave up 6 bases; unmatched junction bases: 7. The germline V gene encodes CDR1 MNHEY and CDR2 SVGAGI. The CDR3 sequence is 14 residues long.

The V and J genes are TRBV20-1 and TRBJ2-7; perhaps D is TRBD1 or TRBD2 (5 bases each). Trimming took 2 bases from V and 6 from J, leaving 14 bases between them. The germline V gene has CDR1 DFQATT and CDR2 SNEGSKA (reference sequence). The length of the CDR3 is 13 residues. CDR3 loop: CSARLAGSSEQYF. The DNA for the CDR3 is TGCAGTGCTAGACTGGCAGGGAGTTCCGAGCAGTACTTC.

This sequence joins TRBV20-1 and TRBJ2-5, with D perhaps matching TRBD2 (6 bases). This CDR3 has 12 residues. Trimming took 6 bases from V and 11 from J, leaving 19 bases between them. From germline, CDR1 is DFQATT and CDR2 SNEGSKA (reference sequence). CDR3 amino acids: CSAAGLGSRQYF. CDR3 sequence (DNA): TGCAGTGCCGCGGGACTCGGGTCGCGACAGTACTTC.

The chain combines TRBV24-1 with TRBJ2-3; 7 nucleotides align to TRBD1. Per germline, CDR1 KGHDR and CDR2 SFDVKD. The V gene end was trimmed by 2 bases and the J gene end by 4 bases; junction bases not matched to a gene: 11. This CDR3 is 17 amino acids long. The CDR3 DNA follows: TGTGCCACCAGTGATTCAGGACAGGTTTTTTTCGCAGATACGCAGTATTTT. Translating it yields CATSDSGQVFFADTQYF.

The chain joins TRBV10-3 to TRBJ2-1; D might be TRBD1 (6 bases). CDR3 size: 13 residues. V was pared by 5 bases and J by 6 bases, with 11 bases between. CDR1 is ENHRY, CDR2 SYGVKD, per germline. The CDR3: CAISRTVINEQFF. CDR3 DNA sequence: TGTGCCATCAGTCGGACAGTGATCAATGAGCAGTTCTTC.

V is TRBV20-1 and J is TRBJ2-3; the match to TRBD2 covers 10 bases. Germline values: CDR1 DFQATT, CDR2 SNEGSKA (reference sequence). The CDR3 contains 17 residues. After removal of 0 bases from V and 5 bases from J, the junction contained 11 bases not matched to a gene. CDR3 protein: CSARDLQLAGILDTQYF. DNA of the CDR3: TGCAGTGCTAGAGATTTACAACTAGCGGGGATCTTAGATACGCAGTATTTT.

V is TRBV12-3 or TRBV12-4 and J is TRBJ1-2, with D possibly being TRBD1 (5 bases). With 6 bases removed from V and 4 bases from J, the gap between germline ends came to 12 bases. This CDR3 comprises 13 residues. In nucleotides, the CDR3 is TGTGCCAGCAGACCTGACAGCCTCTATGGCTACACCTTC. It is translated as CASRPDSLYGYTF.

CDR3 sequence reads: CASSQEGGATDTQYF. The CDR3 DNA sequence: TGTGCCAGCAGCCAAGAAGGCGGGGCTACAGATACGCAGTATTTT. The chain couples TRBV4-2 to TRBJ2-3; perhaps TRBD2 as D (6 bases). The germline V gene encodes CDR1 LGHNA and CDR2 YNFKEQ. The CDR3 is 15 residues long. The V gene lost 0 bases and the J gene lost 3 bases, with 10 bases spanning the gap.

In its sample, this clonotype was seen a few times. The gene calls are TRBV25-1 and TRBJ1-1, with D perhaps matching TRBD1 (6 bases). CDR3 length: 13 residues. V was cut by 6 bases and J by 6 bases, with 14 bases left in between. The V gene's germline CDR1 is MGHDK and CDR2 SYGVNS. For the CDR3, the DNA is TGTGCCAGCAGGACTCTTTCAGGGGCTGAAGCTTTCTTT. It is translated as CASRTLSGAEAFF.

This clonotype was picked up a small number of times. This sequence joins TRBV5-5 and TRBJ1-1; D uncertain. Germline CDR1 SGHKS, CDR2 YYEKEE (reference sequence). Trimming removed 3 bases from V and 0 bases from J, with 12 bases in between. The CDR3 contains 15 residues. CDR3 bases: TGTGCCAGCAGCTCTGGCCGACGGGTGAACACTGAAGCTTTCTTT. Translation: CASSSGRRVNTEAFF.

The chain has TRBV7-2 and TRBJ2-1, with 8 bases identical to TRBD2. The CDR3 runs 13 residues. The germline V gene has CDR1 SGHTA and CDR2 FQGNSA. With 6 bases clipped from V and 5 bases from J, the junction kept 3 bases outside the gene matches. This CDR3 is CASRVAGNNEQFF. The CDR3 DNA reads as TGTGCCAGCAGAGTAGCGGGGAACAATGAGCAGTTCTTC.

The chain recombines TRBV24-1 with TRBJ2-3, with 10 bases matching TRBD1. Germline CDR1 KGHDR, CDR2 SFDVKD. After removal of 0 bases from V and 3 bases from J, the junction contained 2 bases not matched to a gene. The CDR3 loop spans 16 amino acids. The chain's CDR3 is CATSDLWGQGTDTQYF. The CDR3 bases are TGTGCCACCAGTGATTTGTGGGGACAGGGGACAGATACGCAGTATTTT.

This clonotype has more than one count but fewer than ten. CDR3 sequence: CASSFGYGEQYF. Here the CDR3 DNA reads TGTGCCAGCAGTTTCGGCTACGGCGAGCAGTACTTC. The genes are TRBV12-3 or TRBV12-4 and TRBJ2-7, with D unresolved. Trimming removed 3 bases from V and 6 bases from J, with 9 bases in between. This CDR3 is 12 amino acids long.

The chain joins TRBV12-3 or TRBV12-4 to TRBJ2-1; 8 bases agree with TRBD2. V lost 6 bases, J lost 8 bases, and 9 bases stayed unmatched. The CDR3 has 14 residues. The CDR3 spells CASRPGLAPDEQFF. The CDR3 DNA sequence: TGTGCCAGCAGACCCGGACTAGCCCCCGATGAGCAGTTCTTC.

The rearrangement joins TRBV2 to TRBJ2-4; D gene unclear. Trimming removed 8 bases from V and 3 bases from J, with 14 bases in between. The CDR3 is 14 amino acids. Germline lookup yields CDR1 SNHLY and CDR2 FYNNEI. CDR3: CASGLANFKNIQYF. CDR3 DNA sequence: TGTGCCAGCGGTCTCGCAAACTTCAAAAACATTCAGTACTTC.

The chain employs TRBV27 and TRBJ2-7; D gene uncertain. The CDR3 loop spans 14 amino acids. V dropped 6 bases and J dropped 4 bases, with 16 bases sitting between them. Germline CDR1 reads MNHEY; CDR2 reads SMNVEV (reference sequence). The CDR3 DNA is TGTGCCAGCAGCCTCCGCCGAGAATTGTACGAGCAGTACTTC. Translated, it gives CASSLRRELYEQYF.

J is TRBJ2-7 and V is TRBV27; TRBD2 matches 8 bases. Germline CDR1 and CDR2: MNHEY and SMNVEV (reference sequence). V trimming: 4 bases; J trimming: 6 bases; junction bases outside the gene matches: 11. The length of the CDR3 is 15 residues. The CDR3 coding sequence is TGTGCCAGCAGTTCGATAGCGGGGCGACTGAGCGAGCAGTACTTC. Protein product: CASSSIAGRLSEQYF.

Only a few counts were recorded for this clonotype. The rearrangement links TRBV7-2 to TRBJ2-4; tentative D call: TRBD2 (5 bases). Trimming shortened V by 1 base and J by 7 bases, and 17 bases separated the two germline ends. Germline assignment: CDR1 SGHTA and CDR2 FQGNSA. There are 16 residues in the CDR3. This chain's CDR3 is CASSLEVANPRNIQYF. CDR3 DNA: TGTGCCAGCAGCTTAGAGGTAGCGAACCCCAGGAACATTCAGTACTTC.

The rearrangement uses TRBV21-1 and TRBJ2-1; the table's D call TRBD1 went unverified against the DNA. The closer fit of TRBJ2-5 to the DNA end suggests the J call may be wrong. TRBV21-1 is marked as a pseudogene. The CDR3 is 13 amino acids. CDR3 loop: CASSKGGEWTQYF. In DNA, the CDR3 is TGTGCCAGCAGCAAAGGAGGGGAATGGACCCAGTACTTC.

To note about this clonotype: This is likely a read error, given that the CDR3 carries no conserved phenylalanine or tryptophan at its end. CDR3 sequence reads: CASSLTGGADIQYL. The CDR3 bases are TGCGCCAGCAGCTTGACAGGGGGCGCAGACATTCAGTACCTC. This sequence joins TRBV5-1 and TRBJ2-4, with 9 positions matching TRBD1. Trimming took 1 base from V and 8 from J; bases not matched to a gene: 4. The length of the CDR3 is 14 residues. The V gene's germline CDR1 is SGHRS and CDR2 YFSETQ.

The chain has TRBV27 and TRBJ2-4; D may be TRBD2 (6 bases). Trimming shortened V by 2 bases and J by 3 bases, and 14 bases separated the two germline ends. This CDR3 is built from 16 residues. The V gene's germline CDR1 is MNHEY and CDR2 SMNVEV (reference sequence). The DNA for the CDR3 is TGTGCCAGCAGTTTAGGCGGGACCGGGGGCAAAAACATTCAGTACTTC. It yields the protein CASSLGGTGGKNIQYF.

There are a few counts of this clonotype. CDR3 sequence reads: CASSQEVAGEAFF. CDR3 coding DNA: TGTGCCAGCAGCCAAGAGGTGGCAGGTGAAGCTTTCTTT. This chain uses TRBV4-2 with TRBJ1-1, with D uncertain. CDR1 and CDR2 from the germline V gene are LGHNA and YNFKEQ. This CDR3 comprises 13 residues. V was clipped by 0 bases and J by 7 bases, with 9 bases between them.

In this sample, this clonotype turned up a few times. The chain is built from TRBV20-1 and TRBJ1-2, with 8 bases aligning to TRBD1. Per the germline V gene, CDR1 is DFQATT and CDR2 is SNEGSKA (reference sequence). Unmatched junction bases numbered 1, after V lost 0 bases and J lost 4 bases. The CDR3 spans 13 residues. CDR3 bases: TGCAGTGCTAGAGAGGACAGGGCCTATGGCTACACCTTC. This encodes CSAREDRAYGYTF.

The chain is built from TRBV10-1 and TRBJ2-6; 7 bases fit TRBD2. The CDR3 has 15 amino acids. Germline V CDR1 and CDR2: WNHNN, SYGVQD (reference sequence). Losses at the gene ends were 8 bases for V and 2 bases for J; bases not matched to a gene: 6. CDR3 region: CASPPAGTGANVLTF. For the CDR3, the DNA is TGCGCCAGCCCACCAGCGGGGACTGGGGCCAACGTCCTGACTTTC.

The V gene is TRBV28, the J gene TRBJ2-1, with 9 bases identical to TRBD2. This CDR3 has 16 residues. The V and J ends lost 2 bases and 2 bases, in that order; junction bases with no gene match: 4. The V gene's germline CDR1 is MDHEN and CDR2 SYDVKM. The CDR3 DNA sequence: TGTGCCAGCAGTTTAGTTCTAGCGGGACCCTACAATGAGCAGTTCTTC. This gives the protein CASSLVLAGPYNEQFF.

This sequence joins TRBV11-3 and TRBJ2-5; TRBD1 is a possible D gene (6 bases). CDR1 and CDR2 (germline): SGHNT, YENEEA. There are 13 residues in the CDR3. The V gene lost 5 bases and the J gene lost 0 bases, with 7 bases spanning the gap. CDR3 DNA sequence: TGTGCCAGCAGCGACAGGTACCAAGAGACCCAGTACTTC. Translating gives CASSDRYQETQYF.

Ten or more counts support this clonotype. The chain carries TRBV20-1 and TRBJ2-1; 13 nucleotides align to TRBD2. Germline assignment: CDR1 DFQATT and CDR2 SNEGSKA (reference sequence). V lost 6 bases and J lost 6; bases outside the gene matches: 11. The length of the CDR3 is 16 residues. CDR3 sequence: CSAPGVGTSGTNEQFF. The CDR3 bases are TGCAGTGCCCCGGGGGTGGGGACTAGCGGGACCAATGAGCAGTTCTTC.

The chain carries TRBV28 and TRBJ2-5; D is tentatively TRBD1 or TRBD2 (5 bases each). The CDR3 runs to 16 residues. Trimming removed 5 bases at V and 5 bases at J, with 21 bases between. The germline V gene encodes CDR1 MDHEN and CDR2 SYDVKM. The CDR3 DNA follows: TGTGCCAGCAGTCATACAAGGATACGGGGACCGGAGACCCAGTACTTC. Amino acid sequence: CASSHTRIRGPETQYF.